This TCR beta chain was recovered during a study of T cells after yellow fever vaccination. CDR3 length: 15 amino acids. CDR1 SGHAT and CDR2 FQNNGV come from the germline V gene. V gave up 5 bases and J gave up 1 base, with 12 bases separating them. This clonotype was recorded at least ten times. One entry per CDR3 protein results from TCRdb running MiXCR on the 5' RACE reads. The sample has around 310,000 distinct CDR3 sequences; 3% to 4.5% are singletons. The TCR comes from a man between 18 and 35 years old who received the YFV17D yellow fever vaccine. The chain uses TRBV11-2 and TRBJ1-3, with D hard to call. The sample was PBMCs, taken on the day of the yellow fever booster vaccination. The CDR3 is CASSQGWQSGNTIYF. CDR3 DNA sequence: TGTGCCAGCAGCCAAGGTTGGCAGTCTGGAAACACCATATATTTT.